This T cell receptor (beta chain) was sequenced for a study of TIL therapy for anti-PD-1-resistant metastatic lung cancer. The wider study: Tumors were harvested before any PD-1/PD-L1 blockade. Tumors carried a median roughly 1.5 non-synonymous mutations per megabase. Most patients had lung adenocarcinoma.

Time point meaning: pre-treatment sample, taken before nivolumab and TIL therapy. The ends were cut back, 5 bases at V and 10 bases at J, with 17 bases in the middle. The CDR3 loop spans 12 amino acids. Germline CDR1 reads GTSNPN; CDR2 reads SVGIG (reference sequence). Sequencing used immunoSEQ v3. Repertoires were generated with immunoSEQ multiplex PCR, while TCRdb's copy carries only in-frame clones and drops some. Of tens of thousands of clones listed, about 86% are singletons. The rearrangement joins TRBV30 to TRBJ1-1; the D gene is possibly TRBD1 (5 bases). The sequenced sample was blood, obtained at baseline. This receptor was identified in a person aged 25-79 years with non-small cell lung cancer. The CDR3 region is CAWGQEQGVAFF. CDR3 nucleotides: TGTGCCTGGGGGCAGGAGCAAGGGGTAGCTTTCTTT.